Sequencing of this T cell receptor beta chain was carried out in a study of PD-1 blockade in classical Hodgkin lymphoma. Each patient experienced a relapse that followed autologous stem cell transplantation, and brentuximab vedotin exposure varied. Germline CDR1 reads MNHNY; CDR2 reads SVGAGI (reference sequence). This CDR3 spans 16 amino acids. Unmatched junction bases numbered 1, after V lost 2 bases and J lost 3 bases. Assay: immunoSEQ multiplex PCR; the TCRdb copy retains only in-frame clones and omits some. The data show under 95,000 clones, more than 85% seen once. The starting material was peripheral blood mononuclear cells (PBMCs), obtained at baseline. J is TRBJ2-3 and V is TRBV6-6; 14 bases are a match to TRBD2. The sequence came from a human donor with classical Hodgkin lymphoma. CDR3 in amino acids: CASSYRLAGGTDTQYF. The DNA of the CDR3 is TGTGCCAGCAGTTACAGACTAGCGGGAGGGACAGATACGCAGTATTTT.